The next 15 T cell receptor beta chains were all read from a single sample in a study of glioma-infiltrating T cells (dated by TCRdb to 2016 to 2018). The sample was run on an Illumina MiSeq. The iRepertoire nested amplicon-rescue multiplex PCR (arm-PCR) platform was used to amplify TCR alpha and beta CDR3 regions from RNA. Through fastp at Q25 and MiXCR, TCRdb rebuilt clones from the public reads, retaining in-frame beta chains. Entries that share a CDR3 protein sequence are merged under the most common genes and DNA. This sample comprises 300,000 to 400,000 distinct CDR3 sequences, 41% of them detected only once. The ten largest clones capture approximately 12% of the sample. Sequenced sample: glioma tissue, nonneoplastic brain tissue, or PBMCs (not recorded which). The receptor source for this set is a human donor with low-grade glioma or glioblastoma, undergoing nonglioma brain surgery, or in good health (not recorded which).

On this clonotype: A much larger clonotype is one base distant, so this may be a read error. The chain is built from TRBV28 and TRBJ2-7; TRBD2 might be the D (6 bases). The CDR3 runs 13 residues. Germline CDR1 and CDR2: MDHEN and SYDVKM. V was cut by 9 bases and J by 3 bases, with 15 bases left in between. CDR3 amino acids: CARSLAAIYEQYF. The CDR3 nucleotides are TGTGCCAGAAGCTTAGCGGCCATCTACGAGCAGTACTTC. The full variable domain, with the rest looked up from reference TRBV28 and TRBJ2-7, is DVKVTQSSRYLVKRTGEKVFLECVQDMDHENMFWYRQDPGLGLRLIYFSYDVKMKEKGDIPEGYSVSREKKERFSLILESASTNQTSMYLCARSLAAIYEQYFGPGTRLTVT.

This clonotype was found many times. The V gene is TRBV7-2, the J gene TRBJ1-1; no reliable D call. Germline CDR1 and CDR2: SGHTA and FQGNSA. This CDR3 has 14 amino acids. Trimming left V 6 bases short and J 0 bases short, with 11 bases between. CDR3 DNA sequence: TGTGCCAGCAGAGGCGGGTCGGTGAACACTGAAGCTTTCTTT. It codes for CASRGGSVNTEAFF.

Points on this clonotype: Germline and junction disagree at one end, which may indicate a read error. The chain uses TRBV15 and TRBJ2-2, with TRBD2 matching over 7 bases. This CDR3 contains 16 residues. CDR1 LNHNV and CDR2 YYDKDF come from the germline V gene (reference sequence). This CDR3 is CATSPWTRDYTGELSF. The CDR3 DNA is TGTGCCACCAGCCCCTGGACTAGGGACTACACCGGGGAGCTGTCTTTT.

This clonotype came up a few times. The CDR3 loop reads CASSLLGSQETQYF. The CDR3 coding sequence is TGTGCCAGCAGTTTGCTCGGAAGCCAAGAGACCCAGTACTTC. The rearrangement joins TRBV12-3 or TRBV12-4 to TRBJ2-5; D remains unclear. The CDR3 consists of 14 residues. Trimming cost V 3 bases and J 1 base, with 9 bases left between them.

This clonotype was counted a single time. One end of the junction fails to match germline, which may point to a read error. J is TRBJ1-5 and V is TRBV7-2; 8 bases map to TRBD1. Germline V gene data show CDR1 as SGHTA and CDR2 as FQGNSA. This CDR3 is built from 15 residues. As DNA, the CDR3 is TGTGCCAGCAGATTAGAACAGGGGGGCAATCAGCCCCAGCATTTT. Its protein is CASRLEQGGNQPQHF.

As to this clonotype: A junction boundary mismatches the germline segment, possibly from a read error. V is TRBV27 and J is TRBJ1-5; 8 bases fit TRBD1. From germline, CDR1 is MNHEY and CDR2 SMNVEV (reference sequence). CDR3 length: 16 amino acids. The CDR3 is CASIPAPDRVTQPHHF. DNA of the CDR3: TGTGCCAGCATCCCTGCCCCGGACAGGGTCACTCAGCCCCATCATTTT.

This clonotype was counted only a few times. The CDR3: CASSLTESTDTQYF. In DNA, the CDR3 is TGTGCCAGCAGCTTAACTGAAAGCACAGATACGCAGTATTTT. V is TRBV7-2 and J is TRBJ2-3; D uncertain. The CDR3 loop spans 14 amino acids. The V and J ends lost 2 bases and 0 bases respectively, with 6 bases between them. Germline V gene data show CDR1 as SGHTA and CDR2 as FQGNSA. The full variable domain, rest sourced from reference TRBV7-2 and TRBJ2-3, is GAGVSQSPSNKVTEKGKDVELRCDPISGHTALYWYRQSLGQGLEFLIYFQGNSAPDKSGLPSDRFSAERTGGSVSTLTIQRTQQEDSAVYLCASSLTESTDTQYFGPGTRLTVL.

This clonotype was seen at least ten times. The V call is TRBV6-1, the J call TRBJ2-7; possible D gene TRBD2, 5 bases. Trimming left V 5 bases short and J 3 bases short, with 14 bases between. This CDR3 region has 14 residues. The germline gives CDR1 MNHNS, CDR2 SASEGT. CDR3 in DNA: TGTGCCAGCAGTCCCCTACGGAGGAGCTACGAGCAGTACTTC. Protein sequence: CASSPLRRSYEQYF.

This clonotype occurred a few times. The chain recombines TRBV27 with TRBJ2-1; TRBD1 matches at 10 bases. Germline V lookup: CDR1 MNHEY, CDR2 SMNVEV (reference sequence). Unmatched junction bases numbered 13, after V lost 7 bases and J lost 7 bases. The CDR3 is 16 residues long. CDR3 sequence (DNA): TGTGCCAGCATTCCAACCGGGACAGGGGTTTGGAATGAGCAGTTCTTC. Amino acids: CASIPTGTGVWNEQFF.

This clonotype was observed a single time. V is TRBV3-1 and J is TRBJ1-2; 7 positions match TRBD1. With 0 bases clipped from V and 2 bases from J, the junction kept 12 bases outside the gene matches. CDR1 and CDR2 (germline): LGHDT, YNNKEL (reference sequence). The length of the CDR3 is 18 residues. The CDR3 nucleotides read TGTGCCAGCAGCCAAGATTGGGGGGACAGAAGGGAGAACTATGGCTACACCTTC. Encoded protein: CASSQDWGDRRENYGYTF.

This chain uses TRBV3-1 with TRBJ2-5; D remains ambiguous. The length of the CDR3 is 14 residues. Germline CDR1 is LGHDT and CDR2 is YNNKEL (reference sequence). Trimming cost V 2 bases and J 5 bases, with 12 bases left between them. CDR3 sequence reads: CASSQKPTRETQYF. CDR3 nucleotides: TGTGCCAGCAGCCAAAAGCCCACCCGGGAGACCCAGTACTTC.

This clonotype has a count of ten or more. This chain links TRBV27 with TRBJ2-3, with TRBD1 as a possible D gene (6 bases). CDR1 MNHEY and CDR2 SMNVEV come from the germline V gene (reference sequence). The V end lost 3 bases, the J end lost 5 bases, and 15 bases lay between the germline ends. The CDR3 has 15 residues. For the CDR3, the DNA is TGTGCCAGCAGTTTTTACGAACAGGGTGAAGATACGCAGTATTTT. Translating it yields CASSFYEQGEDTQYF.

This clonotype was seen many times. The V gene is TRBV20-1, the J gene TRBJ2-5; perhaps TRBD2 as D (6 bases). This CDR3 comprises 14 residues. V lost 2 bases to trimming and J lost 5 bases, with 15 bases between them. The germline CDR1 and CDR2 sequences are DFQATT and SNEGSKA (reference sequence). The CDR3 loop reads CSARPPGVSETQYF. As DNA, the CDR3 is TGCAGTGCTAGACCCCCGGGGGTTTCGGAGACCCAGTACTTC.

V and J are TRBV12-3 or TRBV12-4 and TRBJ2-5; D not resolved. The CDR3 is made up of 16 amino acids. Trimming took off 5 bases at V and 1 base at J, with 17 bases between the two ends. The CDR3 DNA is TGTGCCAGCAGTCCCGCCAGACACCCCGGCCAAGAGACCCAGTACTTC. Protein sequence: CASSPARHPGQETQYF.

The CDR3 here is CASSNTNLHEAFF. The CDR3 DNA is TGTGCCAGTAGTAACACCAACCTCCATGAAGCTTTCTTT. The gene calls are TRBV19 and TRBJ1-1; unclear D gene. The V and J ends lost 4 bases and 7 bases respectively, with 13 bases between them. The germline V gene encodes CDR1 LNHDA and CDR2 SQIVND (reference sequence). The length of the CDR3 is 13 residues.